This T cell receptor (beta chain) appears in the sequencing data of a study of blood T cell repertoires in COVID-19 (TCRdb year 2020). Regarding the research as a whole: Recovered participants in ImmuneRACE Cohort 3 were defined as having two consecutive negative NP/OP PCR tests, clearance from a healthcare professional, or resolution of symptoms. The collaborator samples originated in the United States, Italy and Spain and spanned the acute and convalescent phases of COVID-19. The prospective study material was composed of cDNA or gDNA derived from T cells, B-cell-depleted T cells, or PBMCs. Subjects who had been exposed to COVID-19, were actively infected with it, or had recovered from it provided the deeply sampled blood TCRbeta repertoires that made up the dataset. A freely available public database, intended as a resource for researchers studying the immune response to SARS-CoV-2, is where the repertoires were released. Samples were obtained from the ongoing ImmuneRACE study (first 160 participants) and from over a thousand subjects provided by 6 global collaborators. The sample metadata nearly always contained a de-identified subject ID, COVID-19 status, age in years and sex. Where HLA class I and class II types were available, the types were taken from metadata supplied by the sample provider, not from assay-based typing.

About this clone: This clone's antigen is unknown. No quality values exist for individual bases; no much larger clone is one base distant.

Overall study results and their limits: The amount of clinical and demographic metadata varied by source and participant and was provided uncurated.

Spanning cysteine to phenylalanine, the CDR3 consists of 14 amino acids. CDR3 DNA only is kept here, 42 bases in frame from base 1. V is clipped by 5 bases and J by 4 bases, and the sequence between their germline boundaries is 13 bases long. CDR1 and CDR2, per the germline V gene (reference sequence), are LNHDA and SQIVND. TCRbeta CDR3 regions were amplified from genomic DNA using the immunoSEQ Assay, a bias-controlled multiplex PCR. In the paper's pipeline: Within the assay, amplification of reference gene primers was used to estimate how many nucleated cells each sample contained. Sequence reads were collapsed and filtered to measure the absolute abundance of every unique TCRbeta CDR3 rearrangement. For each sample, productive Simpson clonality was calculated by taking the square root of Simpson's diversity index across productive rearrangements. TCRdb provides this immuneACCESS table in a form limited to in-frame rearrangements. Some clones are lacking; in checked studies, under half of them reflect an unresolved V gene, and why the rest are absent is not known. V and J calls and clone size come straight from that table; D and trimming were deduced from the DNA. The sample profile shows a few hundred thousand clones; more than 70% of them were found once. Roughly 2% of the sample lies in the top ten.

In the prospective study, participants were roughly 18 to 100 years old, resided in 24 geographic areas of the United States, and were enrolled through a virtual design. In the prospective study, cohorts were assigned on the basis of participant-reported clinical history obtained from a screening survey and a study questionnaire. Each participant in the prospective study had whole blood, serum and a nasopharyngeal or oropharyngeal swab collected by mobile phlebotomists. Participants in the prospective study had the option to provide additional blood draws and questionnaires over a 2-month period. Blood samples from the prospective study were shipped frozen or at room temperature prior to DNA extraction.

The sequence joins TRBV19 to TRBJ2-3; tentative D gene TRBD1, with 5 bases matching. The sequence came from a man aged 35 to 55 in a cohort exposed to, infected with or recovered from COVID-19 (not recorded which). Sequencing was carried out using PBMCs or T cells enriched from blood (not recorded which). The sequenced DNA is TGTGCCAGTAGTGTTCAGGGTGGGTCAGATACGCAGTATTTT. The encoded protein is CASSVQGGSDTQYF.